A selection of T cell receptor beta chains follows, all from one sample in a study of T-cell reconstitution after alpha-beta-depleted transplantation in children. Using its own MiXCR run on the PCR reads, TCRdb lists one record per CDR3 protein. The sample has some 80,000 distinct CDR3 sequences, 15% to 20% seen once. This specimen was PBMCs, mostly from graft donor cells, taken 360 days after TCRalphabeta/CD19-depleted stem cell transplant. The source of these receptors is a male patient between 2 and 10 years old who had a stem cell transplant for acute lymphoblastic leukemia, so the T cells may come from the graft donor. Each CDR3 is given with its conserved first and last residue.

cdr3_aa,j_call,v_call
CATSFSTGQGNYGYTF,TRBJ1-2,TRBV10-3
CASSRLGQGSPYEQYF,TRBJ2-7,TRBV4-1
CASLFIRDSPNYGYTF,TRBJ1-2,TRBV10-1
CASSQDEDYNSPLHF,TRBJ1-6,TRBV4-1
CASRKTGRSYNEQFF,TRBJ2-1,TRBV27
CASSVEAGTEAFF,TRBJ1-1,TRBV9
CTCRGLAGYNEQFF,TRBJ2-1,TRBV2
CASSTGDSLNEQFF,TRBJ2-1,TRBV11-3
CASRIQGGYGYTF,TRBJ1-2,TRBV12-3/TRBV12-4
CASSSHRAKGSGANVLTF,TRBJ2-6,TRBV6-5
CAWSGETQYF,TRBJ2-5,TRBV30
CASSPPLAGARNEQFF,TRBJ2-1,TRBV12-3/TRBV12-4
CASSPTGRYGYTF,TRBJ1-2,TRBV6-1
CASSFRGWGTDTQYF,TRBJ2-3,TRBV12-3/TRBV12-4
CASSLSVRAAKNIQYF,TRBJ2-4,TRBV7-6
CASSLSQTGELFF,TRBJ2-2,TRBV5-1
CASSQVPSTYEQYF,TRBJ2-7,TRBV3-1
CASNRDTYEQFF,TRBJ2-1,TRBV2
CSARDPRLAGVIQETQYF,TRBJ2-5,TRBV20-1
CASSFRSSGIVTDTQYF,TRBJ2-3,TRBV12-3/TRBV12-4
CATSDWPTDTQYF,TRBJ2-3,TRBV24-1
CASSLGTSGTDTQYF,TRBJ2-3,TRBV5-1
CASSLIPLAGGLDEQFF,TRBJ2-1,TRBV4-1
CASSSYPFSGGSTDTQYF,TRBJ2-3,TRBV7-7
CASSLDEGRRTGELFF,TRBJ2-2,TRBV7-9
CASSLPGPRSDTQYF,TRBJ2-3,TRBV5-4
CASSLTSGRFDEQFF,TRBJ2-1,TRBV12-3/TRBV12-4
CATSIFGTSGRYNEQFF,TRBJ2-1,TRBV19
CASSLLKGSYNEQFF,TRBJ2-1,TRBV11-3
CASRPAQGFVTYEQYF,TRBJ2-7,TRBV27
CASSSSSGVRLFF,TRBJ1-4,TRBV7-9
CASSATSGSYNEQFF,TRBJ2-1,TRBV7-6
CASSLDYSLLRRETQYF,TRBJ2-5,TRBV11-3
CATSDLDRGKQYF,TRBJ2-7,TRBV24-1
CASRPTGGASYGYTF,TRBJ1-2,TRBV12-3/TRBV12-4
CSARIIAGERETQYF,TRBJ2-5,TRBV20-1
CASSLAGVTGELFF,TRBJ2-2,TRBV5-6
CASKGFRNEQFF,TRBJ2-1,TRBV6-5
CASSRDYNEQFF,TRBJ2-1,TRBV3-1
CASSIGTSGRDNNEQFF,TRBJ2-1,TRBV7-6
CASSLSPGVALHSPLHF,TRBJ1-6,TRBV12-3/TRBV12-4
CASSLAARIPWEQYF,TRBJ2-7,TRBV12-3/TRBV12-4
CASSLGGRSYNEQFF,TRBJ2-1,TRBV5-5
CATSGRGVKTQYF,TRBJ2-5,TRBV24-1
CASSPYNTDTQYF,TRBJ2-3,TRBV12-3/TRBV12-4
CASSKQATGANVLTF,TRBJ2-6,TRBV5-4
CASSVVPSGSRSDTQYF,TRBJ2-3,TRBV9
CATSDGAGFSSYEQYF,TRBJ2-7,TRBV15